The 31 T cell receptor beta chains below all came from one sample that was sequenced in a study of T cell repertoires in cytomegalovirus infection. TCRdb reprocessed the reads with MiXCR, giving one entry per CDR3 protein. The profile shows approximately 500,000 distinct CDR3 sequences, more than 15% of them singletons. The specimen was CD8+ T cells from PBMCs. All receptors derive from a human donor in good health (CMV status not recorded). Some clones in this sample may be carry-over from other donors' samples.

There are many counts of this clonotype. This sequence joins TRBV27 and TRBJ2-1, with D perhaps matching TRBD1 (5 bases). Trimming stripped 5 bases from V and 5 bases from J, with 10 bases between. This CDR3 has 13 residues. Germline assignment: CDR1 MNHEY and CDR2 SMNVEV (reference sequence). The CDR3 bases are TGTGCCAGCAGTCCCAGACAGAACAATGAGCAGTTCTTC. Its protein is CASSPRQNNEQFF.

There are many counts of this clonotype. This chain uses TRBV5-5 with TRBJ2-5; 7 bases fit TRBD1. The J segment lost 0 bases and the V segment lost 4 bases, leaving 6 bases of the junction unmatched. Germline V CDR1 and CDR2: SGHKS, YYEKEE (reference sequence). The CDR3 spans 15 residues. CDR3 region: CASSPVDRDQETQYF. CDR3 coding DNA: TGTGCCAGCAGCCCCGTCGACAGGGACCAAGAGACCCAGTACTTC.

The count of this clonotype is one. V usage is TRBV3-1 and J usage is TRBJ2-7, with D possibly being TRBD2 (5 bases). V lost 4 bases, J lost 0 bases, and 19 bases lay in between. CDR1 is LGHDT, CDR2 YNNKEL, per germline (reference sequence). The CDR3 runs 17 residues. CDR3 bases: TGTGCCAGCAGCCTCCTTCAAGGACTCCAATACTCCTACGAGCAGTACTTC. Translation gives CASSLLQGLQYSYEQYF.

The chain carries TRBV20-1 and TRBJ2-1; 8 bases line up with TRBD2. The CDR3 has 13 residues. V lost 3 bases to trimming and J lost 2 bases; unmatched junction nucleotides: 0. Germline CDR1 DFQATT, CDR2 SNEGSKA (reference sequence). CDR3 sequence: CSASGRAYNEQFF. For the CDR3, the DNA is TGCAGTGCTAGCGGGAGGGCCTACAATGAGCAGTTCTTC.

This clonotype occurred many times. The J gene is TRBJ2-5, the V gene TRBV7-9; TRBD2 might be the D (5 bases). V was clipped by 3 bases and J by 5 bases, with 10 bases between them. CDR1 and CDR2 (germline): SEHNR, FQNEAQ (reference sequence). CDR3 length: 13 amino acids. The CDR3 spells CASSLGDDETQYF. In DNA, the CDR3 is TGTGCCAGCAGCTTGGGAGACGACGAGACCCAGTACTTC.

This clonotype was recorded many times. The V and J genes are TRBV7-8 and TRBJ2-1; 10 bases are a match to TRBD2. V shed 0 bases and J 8 bases; nucleotides not matched to a gene: 10. Germline V CDR1 and CDR2: SGHVS, FQNEAQ. This CDR3 has 17 residues. The CDR3 sequence is CASSLAQGSGGLDEQFF. The CDR3 DNA sequence: TGTGCCAGCAGCTTAGCGCAGGGTAGCGGGGGGCTGGATGAGCAGTTCTTC.

CDR3 nucleotide sequence: TGCGCCAGCAGTTCCAGCGGGAGAGGTGAGCAGTTCTTC. Residues: CASSSSGRGEQFF. The chain has TRBV10-2 and TRBJ2-1; TRBD2 matches 8 bases. The CDR3 is 13 residues long. With 5 bases clipped from V and 9 bases from J, the junction kept 6 bases outside the gene matches. Germline V gene lookup returns CDR1 WSHSY and CDR2 SAAADI.

This clonotype has at least ten counts. The V gene is TRBV7-9, the J gene TRBJ2-1; TRBD1 or TRBD2 may be the D gene (5 bases each). The CDR3 extends over 15 amino acids. Germline V gene sequence: CDR1 SEHNR, CDR2 FQNEAQ (reference sequence). Trimming removed 5 bases at V and 4 bases at J, with 15 bases between. The DNA for the CDR3 is TGTGCCAGCAGCGGGGACGGAGGAGAATACAATGAGCAGTTCTTC. It specifies CASSGDGGEYNEQFF.

This sequence joins TRBV13 and TRBJ2-1; D possibly matches TRBD1 or TRBD2 (5 bases each). CDR3 length: 18 residues. Germline V gene lookup returns CDR1 PRHDT and CDR2 FYEKMQ (reference sequence). V dropped 0 bases and J dropped 5 bases, with 20 bases sitting between them. The CDR3 sequence is CASSLGLFSSGTDNEQFF. The CDR3 DNA is TGTGCCAGCAGCTTAGGGCTTTTCTCCAGTGGGACCGACAATGAGCAGTTCTTC.

This clonotype was observed at least ten times. This chain joins TRBV29-1 and TRBJ2-3; 8 nucleotides line up with TRBD1. V shed 7 bases and J 2 bases; nucleotides not matched to a gene: 11. Germline V gene data show CDR1 as SQVTM and CDR2 as ANQGSEA. The CDR3 spans 15 residues. CDR3 sequence (DNA): TGCAGCGCCGAAAAGACAGGGGCGTCCACAGATACGCAGTATTTT. Its translation: CSAEKTGASTDTQYF.

This clonotype was seen more than once but under ten times. This chain joins TRBV11-3 and TRBJ2-2; 13 positions agree with TRBD2. The CDR3 runs to 16 residues. Germline lookup yields CDR1 SGHNT and CDR2 YENEEA. V was pared by 5 bases and J by 5 bases, with 5 bases of the junction left unmatched. The CDR3 DNA is TGTGCCAGCAGCCCGCCGGGACTAGCGGGAACCGGGGAGCTGTTTTTT. The encoded protein is CASSPPGLAGTGELFF.

The V gene is TRBV19, the J gene TRBJ2-1; perhaps TRBD2 as D (5 bases). The ends were cut back, 5 bases at V and 4 bases at J, with 15 bases in the middle. The CDR3 totals 15 residues. Per germline, CDR1 LNHDA and CDR2 SQIVND (reference sequence). CDR3 in DNA: TGTGCCAGTAGTTTCCTAGCCAGTCAGTACAATGAGCAGTTCTTC. Protein sequence: CASSFLASQYNEQFF.

This clonotype was seen only a few times. The rearrangement links TRBV3-1 to TRBJ2-1; D remains unclear. The CDR3 is 14 residues long. Germline CDR1 is LGHDT and CDR2 is YNNKEL (reference sequence). The V end was cut by 3 bases, the J end by 4 bases, with 10 bases between. CDR3 in amino acids: CASSQVGGYNEQFF. The CDR3 bases are TGTGCCAGCAGCCAGGTGGGTGGATACAATGAGCAGTTCTTC.

This clonotype was detected only a few times. CDR3 loop: CASSSTPGTGYNEQFF. The CDR3, as DNA: TGTGCCAGCAGTTCTACCCCCGGGACAGGCTACAATGAGCAGTTCTTC. The chain carries TRBV27 and TRBJ2-1; TRBD1 aligns across 8 bases. Losses at the gene ends were 4 bases for V and 3 bases for J; bases not matched to a gene: 8. CDR3 length: 16 amino acids. CDR1 MNHEY and CDR2 SMNVEV come from the germline V gene (reference sequence).

In the case of this clonotype: A much larger clonotype is one base distant, so this may be a read error. The genes are TRBV9 and TRBJ2-7, with a possible D match to TRBD1 (7 bases). The germline V gene has CDR1 SGDLS and CDR2 YYNGEE. V shed 1 base and J shed 6 bases, with 8 bases lying between them. This CDR3 contains 12 residues. The CDR3 DNA sequence: TGTGCCAGCAGCGTACAGGGGGGCGAGCAGTACTTC. Its translation is CASSVQGGEQYF.

In this sample, this clonotype turned up many times. The chain uses TRBV11-2 and TRBJ2-1; D unclear. Trimming removed 10 bases from V and 4 bases from J, with 20 bases in between. CDR3 length: 15 residues. Germline V gene data show CDR1 as SGHAT and CDR2 as FQNNGV. CDR3 region: CATTLQISGYNEQFF. In DNA form, the CDR3 reads TGTGCCACTACGCTCCAGATCTCAGGTTACAATGAGCAGTTCTTC.

This clonotype was observed at least ten times. V gene TRBV7-9 combines with J gene TRBJ1-1, with D perhaps TRBD1 (5 bases). This CDR3 is built from 15 residues. The V end lost 0 bases, the J end lost 3 bases, and 11 bases lay between the germline ends. Germline V gene sequence: CDR1 SEHNR, CDR2 FQNEAQ (reference sequence). Written as DNA, the CDR3 is TGTGCCAGCAGCTTAGCAAGGGGACGGTACACTGAAGCTTTCTTT. Amino acid sequence: CASSLARGRYTEAFF.

This chain joins TRBV4-2 and TRBJ2-1; 9 bases map to TRBD2. This CDR3 has 17 residues. Germline assignment: CDR1 LGHNA and CDR2 YNFKEQ. The ends lost 0 bases at V and 1 base at J; junction bases unmatched: 4. The CDR3 sequence: CASSQDVTSGSYNEQFF. The CDR3 DNA reads as TGTGCCAGCAGCCAAGATGTGACTAGCGGATCCTACAATGAGCAGTTCTTC.

This clonotype was counted only a few times. The rearrangement links TRBV19 to TRBJ2-7; D not resolved. V was trimmed by 3 bases and J by 0 bases, leaving 15 bases between them. From germline, CDR1 is LNHDA and CDR2 SQIVND (reference sequence). The CDR3 runs 16 residues. DNA of the CDR3: TGTGCCAGTAGTATTGCCCCGTCTCGGGCCTCCTACGAGCAGTACTTC. Translation gives CASSIAPSRASYEQYF.

This clonotype was seen only a few times. V gene TRBV7-9 combines with J gene TRBJ1-2; D perhaps matches TRBD1 (5 bases). The germline V gene has CDR1 SEHNR and CDR2 FQNEAQ (reference sequence). The CDR3 is made up of 15 amino acids. Trimming cost V 5 bases and J 1 base, with 14 bases left between them. The CDR3 DNA is TGTGCCAGCAGCCTTGCGGGGCAGGTTAACTATGGCTACACCTTC. Its protein product is CASSLAGQVNYGYTF.

This clonotype came up once. This sequence joins TRBV5-6 and TRBJ2-2; TRBD2 matches 10 bases. This CDR3 has 16 residues. Trimming at V came to 4 bases and at J to 6 bases, leaving 9 bases not matched to a gene. Germline V gives CDR1 SGHDT, CDR2 YYEEEE. Here the CDR3 reads CASSEISGGSAGELFF. The CDR3 coding sequence is TGTGCCAGCAGCGAAATTAGCGGGGGGTCCGCCGGGGAGCTGTTTTTT.

This clonotype was seen only a few times. This chain joins TRBV12-3 or TRBV12-4 and TRBJ1-1; D unresolved. V was trimmed by 3 bases and J by 7 bases, leaving 24 bases between them. The CDR3 loop spans 17 amino acids. The CDR3 here is CASSFRIIPQEGREAFF. CDR3 nucleotides: TGTGCCAGCAGTTTTCGCATCATCCCCCAAGAGGGCCGTGAAGCTTTCTTT.

In its sample, this clonotype was seen many times. This chain uses TRBV7-8 with TRBJ2-7; D is ambiguous. The CDR3 spans 18 residues. Germline loops: CDR1 SGHVS, CDR2 FQNEAQ. Trimming stripped 1 base from V and 3 bases from J, with 22 bases between. In DNA, the CDR3 is TGTGCCAGCAGCTTAGATCCTCCGGACGAGGTAAAGGTCTACGAGCAGTACTTC. It yields the protein CASSLDPPDEVKVYEQYF.

This clonotype was seen at least ten times. The gene calls are TRBV7-3 and TRBJ2-2; D is perhaps TRBD2 (5 bases). CDR1 is SGHTA, CDR2 FQGTGA, per germline. Trimming shortened V by 5 bases and J by 4 bases, and 17 bases separated the two germline ends. This CDR3 contains 16 residues. The CDR3 DNA reads TGTGCCAGCAGCCCTGTCTCCGGACTCTTCACCGGGGAGCTGTTTTTT. It yields the protein CASSPVSGLFTGELFF.

The rearrangement joins TRBV27 to TRBJ2-3; no clear D gene. The length of the CDR3 is 13 residues. From germline, CDR1 is MNHEY and CDR2 SMNVEV (reference sequence). V gave up 5 bases and J gave up 1 base, with 7 bases separating them. The CDR3 reads CASSRTRTDTQYF. The CDR3 coding sequence is TGTGCCAGCAGTAGGACGCGCACAGATACGCAGTATTTT.

This clonotype was found many times. The gene calls are TRBV28 and TRBJ2-1; 7 positions match TRBD2. Per the germline V gene, CDR1 is MDHEN and CDR2 is SYDVKM. The CDR3 length is 18 residues. Germline trimming cut 2 bases from V and 4 bases from J; bases unmatched to any gene: 14. The CDR3 here is CASSLDSELAGTYNEQFF. The CDR3 coding sequence is TGTGCCAGCAGTTTAGATTCCGAGTTAGCGGGCACGTACAATGAGCAGTTCTTC.

This chain uses TRBV28 with TRBJ1-1; 7 nucleotides agree with TRBD1. With V trimmed by 3 bases and J by 5 bases, 6 bases remained unmatched. The CDR3 loop spans 14 amino acids. Germline V lookup: CDR1 MDHEN, CDR2 SYDVKM. CDR3 in amino acids: CASSFRGGETEAFF. The CDR3, as DNA: TGTGCCAGCAGTTTCAGGGGGGGAGAGACTGAAGCTTTCTTT.

This clonotype was counted only a few times. This chain joins TRBV20-1 and TRBJ1-1, with 9 nucleotides matching TRBD1. Germline V CDR1 and CDR2: DFQATT, SNEGSKA (reference sequence). Trimming at V came to 5 bases and at J to 6 bases, leaving 10 bases not matched to a gene. This CDR3 is built from 14 residues. DNA of the CDR3: TGCAGTGCTGTCTATTACAGGGGGCTCGCTGAAGCTTTCTTT. Its protein product is CSAVYYRGLAEAFF.

The chain uses TRBV27 and TRBJ1-3; D remains ambiguous. The V end lost 5 bases, the J end lost 0 bases, and 11 bases lay between the germline ends. The CDR3 has 15 amino acids. In germline, CDR1 is MNHEY, CDR2 SMNVEV (reference sequence). For the CDR3, the DNA is TGTGCCAGCAGTCGGTCGGGCCTCTCTGGAAACACCATATATTTT. Its protein is CASSRSGLSGNTIYF.

This clonotype was seen only a few times. J is TRBJ2-3 and V is TRBV30; 12 nucleotides align to TRBD2. J gave up 0 bases and V 2 bases, and 3 bases lay outside the gene matches. The CDR3 covers 16 residues. Germline V gene lookup returns CDR1 GTSNPN and CDR2 SVGIG (reference sequence). The CDR3 protein is CAWSPGTSGSTDTQYF. Written as DNA, the CDR3 is TGTGCCTGGAGTCCCGGGACTAGCGGGAGCACAGATACGCAGTATTTT.

V and J are TRBV11-2 and TRBJ2-7; D may match TRBD1 or TRBD2 (6 bases each). The CDR3 is 16 amino acids. Germline lookup yields CDR1 SGHAT and CDR2 FQNNGV. The V and J ends lost 5 bases and 5 bases respectively, with 22 bases between them. The CDR3, as DNA: TGTGCCAGCAGCGCGGAGGGGGACGCAGCAGTTGACGAGCAGTACTTC. Protein sequence: CASSAEGDAAVDEQYF. Looking up the rest from reference TRBV11-2 and TRBJ2-7 gives the full variable domain: EAGVAQSPRYKIIEKRQSVAFWCNPISGHATLYWYQQILGQGPKLLIQFQNNGVVDDSQLPKDRFSAERLKGVDSTLKIQPAKLEDSAVYLCASSAEGDAAVDEQYFGPGTRLTVT.